These T cell receptor beta chains were read from a single sample in a study of glioma-infiltrating T cells. TCRdb passed the multiplex PCR reads through MiXCR, listing each CDR3 protein once. The sample consists of approximately 40,000 distinct CDR3 sequences, around 24% of them appearing once. Sample: glioma tissue, nonneoplastic brain tissue, or PBMCs (not recorded which). The receptor source for this set is a human donor with low-grade glioma or glioblastoma, undergoing nonglioma brain surgery, or in good health (not recorded which). Both conserved end residues are part of each CDR3. The D gene is left open where the match is weak. The listing skips clone size in some rows; elsewhere it reads once, few, many or a size class.

>TRBJ2-1|NA|NA|TRBV29-1
TGCAGCGTTGAAGGTCAGGGGTACAATGAGCAGTTCTTC
CSVEGQGYNEQFF
>TRBJ1-6|NA|NA|TRBV28
TGTGCCAGCAGTTCGGTGACACAGGGTGGATCACCCCTCCACTTT
CASSSVTQGGSPLHF
>TRBJ2-1|many|NA|TRBV10-2
TGCGCCAGCAATCCAGGGTCATACAATGAGCAGTTCTTC
CASNPGSYNEQFF
>TRBJ1-2|many|NA|TRBV4-1
TGCGCCAGCAGCCCACAGATGGGCTATGGCTACACCTTC
CASSPQMGYGYTF
>TRBJ2-5|NA|NA|TRBV29-1
TGCAGCGTTGAAGGTTGGACCTACCAAGAGACCCAGTACTTC
CSVEGWTYQETQYF
>TRBJ2-5|NA|TRBD2|TRBV6-1
TGTGCCGGCAGCCACTCGCTCCCACTAGCGGGTGGGGGAGAGACCCAGTACTTC
CAGSHSLPLAGGGETQYF
>TRBJ1-1|many|NA|TRBV7-9
TGTGCCAGCAAGTACAGGGAGGACACTGAAGCTTTCTTT
CASKYREDTEAFF
>TRBJ2-7|few|TRBD1|TRBV16
TGTGCCAGCAGCAACGGACAGGGGGGGGCCAACGAGCAGTACTTC
CASSNGQGGANEQYF
>TRBJ2-3|many|TRBD2|TRBV29-1
TGCAGCGTTGAAGAACTAGCGGCCACAGATACGCAGTATTTT
CSVEELAATDTQYF
>TRBJ2-3|NA|TRBD1|TRBV7-9
TGTGCCAGCAGCCAAATTTTAACTGTGACAGGGGGGGATACGCATTATTTT
CASSQILTVTGGDTHYF
>TRBJ2-7|many|NA|TRBV20-1
TGCAGTGCTAGACCTCCTATAGGGATTTCCTACGAGCAGTACTTC
CSARPPIGISYEQYF
>TRBJ1-2|many|NA|TRBV6-1
TGTGCCAGCAGTCCTAACAGGAACTATGGCTACACCTTC
CASSPNRNYGYTF
>TRBJ1-1|NA|NA|TRBV30
TGTGCCTGGACCGCAGGGTGGGGGAACACTGAAGCTTTCTTT
CAWTAGWGNTEAFF
>TRBJ2-1|many|NA|TRBV20-1
TGCAGTGCTAGAGGCACAGCGGACTCCTACAATGAGCAGTTCTTC
CSARGTADSYNEQFF
>TRBJ1-1|many|TRBD1|TRBV20-1
TGCAGTGCGAGGGGCAGGGGGCTGAACACTGAAGCTTTCTTT
CSARGRGLNTEAFF
>TRBJ2-1|once|NA|TRBV28
TGTGCCAACGGGAGCGGGTCCTACAATGAGCAGTTCTTC
CANGSGSYNEQFF
>TRBJ1-5|many|NA|TRBV19
TGTGCCAGTAGTATATCGCTCAGGAGGACAGCTTACAATCAGCCCCAGCATTTT
CASSISLRRTAYNQPQHF
>TRBJ2-7|medium-sized|NA|TRBV6-1
TGTGCCAGCAGTGAATTATATAGTAGGGCCGCCGAGCAGTACTTC
CASSELYSRAAEQYF
>TRBJ2-7|NA|NA|TRBV5-1
TGCGCCAGCAGCTTGACGGATTTCTACGAGCAGTACTTC
CASSLTDFYEQYF
>TRBJ1-3|many|NA|TRBV2
TGTGCCAGCAGTGAATCCCCGGCGGGACTGAGCACCATATATTTT
CASSESPAGLSTIYF
>TRBJ2-4|many|TRBD2|TRBV20-1
TGCAGTGCTAGAACTAGCGGGCTCCCTGGAGACATTCAGTACTTC
CSARTSGLPGDIQYF
>TRBJ1-1|NA|NA|TRBV29-1
TGCAGCGTTATTGGTCTGGGGCGCCGGGCTTTCTTT
CSVIGLGRRAFF
>TRBJ2-3|many|TRBD2|TRBV28
TGTGCCAGCAGCTCCTTTGCGGGGGGCCATGGAGATACGCAGTATTTT
CASSSFAGGHGDTQYF
>TRBJ2-1|NA|TRBD2|TRBV3-1
TGTGCCAGCAGCCAAAGCGGGAGTTCTCATGAGCAGCTCTTC
CASSQSGSSHEQLF
>TRBJ2-7|many|NA|TRBV3-1
TGTGCCAGCAGCCCAAATCGGAACAACCCCGGAGAGTACTTC
CASSPNRNNPGEYF
>TRBJ2-3|many|NA|TRBV28
TGTGCCAGCAGTCCGACAGATACGCAGTATTTT
CASSPTDTQYF
>TRBJ2-7|many|NA|TRBV7-2
TGTGCCAGCAGCTTAGGATCGACGGTCTCCTACGAGCAGTACTTC
CASSLGSTVSYEQYF
>TRBJ1-2|many|NA|TRBV9
TGTGCCAGCAGCCTATCGGCCGTCTCTAACTATGGCTACACCTTC
CASSLSAVSNYGYTF
>TRBJ2-5|many|NA|TRBV10-3
TGTGCCATCAGTGATGACCCCTTGAGGGAGACCCAGTACTTC
CAISDDPLRETQYF